This TCR beta chain is from a study of cytomegalovirus exposure and HLA in healthy donors. In the PCR, 60 Vbeta and 13 Jbeta primers were used. The repertoire was sequenced with immunoSEQ multiplex PCR; TCRdb's copy has only in-frame clones and lacks some. There are some 120,000 clones in the sample; 15% occur only once, and 1.9% lies in the top ten. Germline V gene sequence: CDR1 SGDLS, CDR2 YYNGEE. This CDR3 comprises 14 residues. The V end was cut by 0 bases, the J end by 4 bases, with 10 bases between. Input material: PBMCs. The receptor's source is a woman younger than 30 in good health and CMV-seronegative. The rearrangement uses TRBV9 and TRBJ2-5, with D perhaps matching TRBD2 (5 bases). This CDR3 is CASSVDWGVETQYF. CDR3 sequence (DNA): TGTGCCAGCAGCGTAGATTGGGGAGTAGAGACCCAGTACTTC.